The 6 T cell receptor beta chains below were found in one sample sequenced in a study of T-cell memory formation after mild COVID-19. TCRdb re-derived calls from the 5' RACE reads in MiXCR, one entry per CDR3 protein. Among about 350,000 distinct CDR3 sequences listed, around 15% were seen once. The sample comprised PBMCs or a T cell subset sorted from them (not recorded which). These receptor sequences come from a young man who had mild COVID-19 (a few samples of this study predate the infection). Cell type and time point are not known.

The chain employs TRBV10-3 and TRBJ1-1; no clear D gene. This CDR3 has 12 residues. Germline-derived CDR1 and CDR2 are ENHRY and SYGVKD. Trimming stripped 8 bases from V and 5 bases from J, with 12 bases between. The CDR3 nucleotides read TGTGCCATCCGGGCAGGTCGAACTGAAGCTTTCTTT. Residues: CAIRAGRTEAFF.

The chain couples TRBV6-1 to TRBJ2-7; possible D gene TRBD1, 6 bases. CDR1 MNHNS and CDR2 SASEGT come from the germline V gene. V lost 6 bases to trimming and J lost 6 bases, with 18 bases between them. This CDR3 is 14 amino acids long. CDR3 sequence: CASREQGNGLEQYV. The CDR3 nucleotides are TGTGCCAGCAGGGAACAGGGAAATGGTCTCGAGCAGTACGTC.

V is TRBV29-1 and J is TRBJ2-4; D is ambiguous. The CDR3 spans 14 residues. Germline loops: CDR1 SQVTM, CDR2 ANQGSEA. Trimming stripped 4 bases from V and 0 bases from J, with 10 bases between. CDR3 region: CSVVARLAKNIQYF. As DNA, the CDR3 is TGCAGCGTTGTCGCGAGACTAGCCAAAAACATTCAGTACTTC.

This clonotype was seen repeatedly, ten times or more. The gene calls are TRBV4-3 and TRBJ1-6, with a possible D match to TRBD1 (6 bases). This CDR3 is built from 13 residues. Trimming shortened V by 2 bases and J by 10 bases, and 9 bases separated the two germline ends. Germline-derived CDR1 and CDR2 are LGHNA and YSLEER. The CDR3, as DNA: TGCGCCAGCAGCCAAACAGGGAAGTCACCCCTCCACTTT. It specifies CASSQTGKSPLHF.

There are a few counts of this clonotype. The chain recombines TRBV20-1 with TRBJ2-1; D gene uncertain. V was clipped by 6 bases and J by 0 bases, with 15 bases between them. The germline CDR1 and CDR2 sequences are DFQATT and SNEGSKA (reference sequence). The CDR3 length is 15 residues. The CDR3, as DNA: TGCAGTGCCCCCATCCAGAGGAGCTCCTACAATGAGCAGTTCTTC. Its protein is CSAPIQRSSYNEQFF.

This clonotype appeared a few times. The V gene is TRBV4-1, the J gene TRBJ1-1; D is unclear. This CDR3 region has 16 residues. The germline V gene encodes CDR1 MGHRA and CDR2 YSYEKL. V was shortened by 6 bases and J by 1 base, with 18 bases between the two germline ends. CDR3 region: CASSSSVGQQNTEAFF. The CDR3 DNA reads as TGCGCCAGCAGTTCAAGCGTCGGGCAGCAGAACACTGAAGCTTTCTTT.